The 24 T cell receptor beta chains given below trace back to one sample, sequenced in a study of blood T cell repertoires in COVID-19. Clones were sequenced by immunoSEQ multiplex PCR, and TCRdb holds only the in-frame ones, with some missing. The sample lists about 49,000 clones; around 83% were seen once. Sequenced input: peripheral blood. The receptor set was obtained from a man aged 35 to 55 with active COVID-19.

Details on this clone: No DNA is shown, since the ends of the CDR3 on it are uncertain; the CDR3 is the one TCRdb lists. The chain's CDR3 is CASSPFGQGSTLSTF. This chain joins TRBV3-1 (or the pseudogene TRBV3-2) and TRBJ1-2; TRBD1, as called in the table, went unchecked against the DNA. Per germline, CDR1 LGHDT and CDR2 YNNKEL (reference sequence). The length of the CDR3 is 15 amino acids, counting both ends.

The V call is TRBV7-9, the J call TRBJ1-5, with D hard to call. Germline assignment: CDR1 SEHNR and CDR2 FQNEAQ (reference sequence). This CDR3 has 12 amino acids. With 9 bases removed from V and 5 bases from J, the gap between germline ends came to 11 bases. The CDR3 nucleotides read TGTGCCAGTGCGCCGGAGGATCAGCCCCAGCATTTT. It translates to CASAPEDQPQHF.

This chain joins TRBV4-2 and TRBJ1-3; TRBD1 agrees at 10 bases. The CDR3 is made up of 17 amino acids. Germline CDR1 LGHNA, CDR2 YNFKEQ. J was trimmed by 0 bases and V by 0 bases; bases with no gene match: 2. CDR3: CASSQERTGGSGNTIYF. The CDR3 DNA sequence: TGTGCCAGCAGCCAAGAACGGACAGGGGGCTCTGGAAACACCATATATTTT.

This clone was counted once. This chain connects TRBV6-4 to TRBJ1-4; perhaps TRBD1 as D (6 bases). The CDR3 contains 14 residues. The germline V and J ends were trimmed by 3 bases and 5 bases, with 10 bases remaining between them. Germline CDR1 and CDR2: MRHNA and SNTAGT. The CDR3: CASSECRGNEKLFF. CDR3 nucleotides: TGTGCCAGCAGTGAATGCAGGGGCAATGAAAAACTGTTTTTT.

V gene TRBV19 combines with J gene TRBJ1-5; D not resolved. Germline CDR1 is LNHDA and CDR2 is SQIVND (reference sequence). V was trimmed by 7 bases and J by 0 bases, leaving 13 bases between them. The CDR3 spans 15 residues. CDR3 sequence (DNA): TGTGCCAGTAACCCCGACATCGTTAGCAATCAGCCCCAGCATTTT. Protein product: CASNPDIVSNQPQHF.

The chain joins TRBV11-3 to TRBJ2-7; 7 bases are shared with TRBD2. This CDR3 contains 15 residues. The germline CDR1 and CDR2 sequences are SGHNT and YENEEA. V gave up 1 base and J gave up 5 bases; unmatched junction bases: 8. This CDR3 reads CASSLGPFAGDEQYF. CDR3 coding DNA: TGTGCCAGCAGCTTAGGTCCGTTCGCGGGGGACGAGCAGTACTTC.

V gene TRBV14 combines with J gene TRBJ2-1; 12 bases fit TRBD1. V lost 2 bases, J lost 10 bases, and 6 bases stayed unmatched. Looked up from germline, CDR1 is SGHDN and CDR2 is FVKESK. CDR3 size: 15 residues. The CDR3 is CASSQWDRGPGEQFF. In nucleotides, the CDR3 is TGTGCCAGCAGCCAATGGGACAGGGGGCCGGGGGAGCAGTTCTTC. The variable domain in full, completed from reference TRBV14 and TRBJ2-1, reads EAGVTQFPSHSVIEKGQTVTLRCDPISGHDNLYWYRRVMGKEIKFLLHFVKESKQDESGMPNNRFLAERTGGTYSTLKVQPAELEDSGVYFCASSQWDRGPGEQFFGPGTRLTVL.

The chain employs TRBV5-4 and TRBJ1-1, with 7 bases aligning to TRBD1. Germline CDR1 SGHNT, CDR2 YYREEE (reference sequence). The length of the CDR3 is 14 residues. Trimming at V came to 4 bases and at J to 2 bases, leaving 5 bases not matched to a gene. The CDR3 nucleotides read TGTGCCAGCAGCCTGAACAGGGGAAACACTGAAGCTTTCTTT. It yields the protein CASSLNRGNTEAFF.

The chain joins TRBV27 to TRBJ2-3, with D perhaps matching TRBD1 (6 bases). V lost 6 bases and J 2 bases, leaving 21 bases between the germline ends. The CDR3 runs to 17 residues. In germline, CDR1 is MNHEY, CDR2 SMNVEV (reference sequence). CDR3 amino acids: CASSYLPTGPITDTQYF. The DNA for the CDR3 is TGTGCCAGCAGCTACCTCCCAACAGGGCCGATCACAGATACGCAGTATTTT.

The chain joins TRBV25-1 to TRBJ2-1, with TRBD1 as a possible D gene (6 bases). V was cut by 7 bases and J by 5 bases, with 15 bases left in between. Germline values: CDR1 MGHDK, CDR2 SYGVNS. The CDR3 consists of 14 residues. CDR3 protein: CASTMDSNHNEQFF. Here the CDR3 DNA reads TGTGCCAGCACCATGGACAGTAACCACAATGAGCAGTTCTTC.

This chain links TRBV3-1 (or the pseudogene TRBV3-2) with TRBJ2-1; 8 positions match TRBD2. Germline lookup yields CDR1 LGHDT and CDR2 YNNKEL (reference sequence). The CDR3 is made up of 16 amino acids. Unmatched junction bases numbered 6, after V lost 3 bases and J lost 2 bases. The CDR3 here is CASSQSTSGAYNEQFF. The CDR3, as DNA: TGTGCCAGCAGCCAGAGCACTAGCGGAGCCTACAATGAGCAGTTCTTC.

The V and J genes are TRBV4-1 and TRBJ2-4, with a tentative D call TRBD1 (6 bases). V lost 2 bases to trimming and J lost 5 bases, with 13 bases between them. This CDR3 has 15 residues. The germline gives CDR1 MGHRA, CDR2 YSYEKL. The CDR3 spells CASSQYLGAENIQYF. The CDR3 bases are TGCGCCAGCAGCCAATACCTGGGGGCAGAAAACATTCAGTACTTC.

The chain recombines TRBV27 with TRBJ2-1, with TRBD2 identical over 9 bases. CDR1 MNHEY and CDR2 SMNVEV come from the germline V gene (reference sequence). The CDR3 loop spans 14 amino acids. V shed 5 bases and J 6 bases; nucleotides not matched to a gene: 5. The CDR3 spells CASSPGTSFNEQFF. The DNA for the CDR3 is TGTGCCAGCAGTCCCGGGACTAGCTTCAATGAGCAGTTCTTC.

This rearrangement joins TRBV5-1 to TRBJ2-1; TRBD1 matches at 10 bases. In germline, CDR1 is SGHRS, CDR2 YFSETQ. There are 15 residues in the CDR3. The ends lost 4 bases at V and 5 bases at J; junction bases unmatched: 6. The CDR3 is CASSTDRGKDNEQFF. DNA of the CDR3: TGCGCCAGCAGCACGGACAGGGGGAAAGACAATGAGCAGTTCTTC. Supplemented by reference TRBV5-1 and TRBJ2-1, the full variable domain reads KAGVTQTPRYLIKTRGQQVTLSCSPISGHRSVSWYQQTPGQGLQFLFEYFSETQRNKGNFPGRFSGRQFSNSRSEMNVSTLELGDSALYLCASSTDRGKDNEQFFGPGTRLTVL.

J is TRBJ2-7 and V is TRBV5-1; D gene unclear. CDR3 length: 12 amino acids. Germline V gene lookup returns CDR1 SGHRS and CDR2 YFSETQ. The V end lost 0 bases, the J end lost 6 bases, and 7 bases lay between the germline ends. CDR3 coding DNA: TGCGCCAGCAGCTTGGACCTCGGCGAGCAGTACTTC. Its protein is CASSLDLGEQYF.

The chain recombines TRBV19 with TRBJ2-1; the match to TRBD2 covers 12 bases. The CDR3 sequence is 15 residues long. Germline V lookup: CDR1 LNHDA, CDR2 SQIVND (reference sequence). J was trimmed by 4 bases and V by 5 bases; bases with no gene match: 3. The CDR3 reads CASSPTSGGYNEQFF. The CDR3 coding sequence is TGTGCCAGTAGTCCCACTAGCGGGGGGTACAATGAGCAGTTCTTC. Full variable domain (remainder filled in from reference TRBV19 and TRBJ2-1): DGGITQSPKYLFRKEGQNVTLSCEQNLNHDAMYWYRQDPGQGLRLIYYSQIVNDFQKGDIAEGYSVSREKKESFPLTVTSAQKNPTAFYLCASSPTSGGYNEQFFGPGTRLTVL.

This chain joins TRBV28 and TRBJ1-2, with 11 bases lining up with TRBD1. The CDR3 spans 15 residues. The ends lost 5 bases at V and 3 bases at J; junction bases unmatched: 5. CDR1 and CDR2 from the germline V gene are MDHEN and SYDVKM. CDR3 sequence: CASSTPGQGDYGYTF. The CDR3 coding sequence is TGTGCCAGCAGTACTCCGGGACAGGGGGACTATGGCTACACCTTC.

This sequence joins TRBV5-1 and TRBJ1-2; 7 bases are shared with TRBD1. CDR1 and CDR2 (germline): SGHRS, YFSETQ. V lost 3 bases and J lost 5; bases outside the gene matches: 4. The CDR3 sequence is 13 residues long. The CDR3 region has the DNA TGCGCCAGCAGCTCTGCGACAGGGTATGGCTACACCTTC. Translating gives CASSSATGYGYTF.

Only a few counts were recorded for this clone. V gene TRBV11-2 combines with J gene TRBJ2-7, with 7 nucleotides matching TRBD2. This CDR3 has 15 amino acids. Germline V gene sequence: CDR1 SGHAT, CDR2 FQNNGV. Unmatched junction bases numbered 10, after V lost 6 bases and J lost 2 bases. CDR3: CASREKRGQPYEQYF. CDR3 DNA: TGTGCCAGCAGAGAAAAGCGGGGCCAACCCTACGAGCAGTACTTC.

J is TRBJ2-2 and V is TRBV19; 11 nucleotides align to TRBD1. This CDR3 spans 18 amino acids. The germline gives CDR1 LNHDA, CDR2 SQIVND (reference sequence). The V and J ends lost 4 bases and 5 bases, in that order; junction bases with no gene match: 12. In nucleotides, the CDR3 is TGTGCCAGTAGTACCTGGACAGGGGGCAATGTGGGGACCGGGGAGCTGTTTTTT. This encodes CASSTWTGGNVGTGELFF.

The DNA of the CDR3 is TGTGCCAGCAGTATCGTCCGGGAGGGCCCAGATACGCAGTATTTT. It yields the protein CASSIVREGPDTQYF. The chain is built from TRBV28 and TRBJ2-3; the match to TRBD2 covers 8 bases. Germline CDR1 MDHEN, CDR2 SYDVKM. The CDR3 consists of 15 residues. V trimming: 5 bases; J trimming: 4 bases; junction bases outside the gene matches: 8.

This chain connects TRBV6-5 to TRBJ2-7, with 9 bases aligning to TRBD1. With 5 bases clipped from V and 1 base from J, the junction kept 6 bases outside the gene matches. The CDR3 loop spans 15 amino acids. Germline V gene lookup returns CDR1 MNHEY and CDR2 SVGAGI. CDR3 amino acids: CASSRTGVESYEQYF. CDR3 in DNA: TGTGCCAGCAGTAGGACAGGGGTAGAATCCTACGAGCAGTACTTC.

The J gene is TRBJ1-2, the V gene TRBV7-9; 11 nucleotides agree with TRBD1. After removal of 4 bases from V and 7 bases from J, the junction contained 8 bases not matched to a gene. Germline-derived CDR1 and CDR2 are SEHNR and FQNEAQ (reference sequence). The CDR3 is 15 amino acids. The CDR3 bases are TGTGCCAGCAGCTCATCGGACAGGGGGCGGTCTGGCTACACCTTC. It is translated as CASSSSDRGRSGYTF.

The chain joins TRBV28 to TRBJ2-1; 8 positions match TRBD2. Germline CDR1 is MDHEN and CDR2 is SYDVKM. Trimming at V came to 2 bases and at J to 0 bases, leaving 9 bases not matched to a gene. This CDR3 comprises 18 residues. Written as DNA, the CDR3 is TGTGCCAGCAGTTTAGTCCGGACTAGCTGGAGCTCCTACAATGAGCAGTTCTTC. Its translation: CASSLVRTSWSSYNEQFF.